Listed below are T cell receptor beta chains from one sample, sequenced in a study of cytomegalovirus exposure and HLA in healthy donors. Libraries were prepared by immunoSEQ multiplex PCR; TCRdb keeps only in-frame clonotypes and omits some of them. The data show some 87,000 clones, with 79% seen just once and roughly 22% held by the top ten. Sequenced material: PBMCs. The receptors stem from a woman in her thirties or forties in good health and CMV-seropositive. CDR3s include the opening cysteine and the closing phenylalanine or tryptophan. The order of the fields is V gene, D gene, J gene, clone size, CDR3 protein, CDR3 DNA. A D gene is named only where the DNA matches it firmly. Size values are once, few and many counts, or a class for expanded clones, and some rows have none.

>TRBV20-1|-|TRBJ2-5|-
CSATGETQYF
TGCAGTGCTACGGGAGAGACCCAGTACTTC
>TRBV7-4|-|TRBJ1-1|few
CASLNGTEAFF
TGTGCCAGCCTAAATGGTACTGAAGCTTTCTTT
>TRBV6-6|-|TRBJ1-3|-
CASTERDNKGNTIYF
TGTGCCAGCACCGAAAGGGACAATAAAGGAAACACCATATATTTT
>TRBV2|TRBD1|TRBJ2-5|-
CASRDWTGRETQYF
TGTGCCAGCAGGGACTGGACAGGCAGGGAGACCCAGTACTTC
>TRBV2|TRBD1|TRBJ2-3|once
CASTYTGGTDTQYF
TGTGCCAGCACTTACACAGGGGGGACAGATACGCAGTATTTT
>TRBV9|-|TRBJ2-7|-
CASSVDGEPYEQYF
TGTGCCAGCAGCGTTGACGGGGAGCCCTACGAGCAGTACTTC
>TRBV2|TRBD1|TRBJ2-5|-
CAGRGQPQETQYF
TGTGCCGGTAGGGGGCAACCTCAAGAGACCCAGTACTTC
>TRBV29-1|-|TRBJ2-1|-
CSGVGQTKQFF
TGCAGCGGAGTCGGACAGACTAAGCAGTTCTTC
>TRBV4-2|TRBD2|TRBJ2-3|-
CASSQGPLAGGPNTQYF
TGTGCCAGCAGCCAAGGTCCACTAGCGGGAGGGCCTAATACGCAGTATTTT
>TRBV7-9|TRBD1|TRBJ1-1|-
CASSSLRTGQNTEAFF
TGTGCCAGCAGCTCCCTAAGGACAGGGCAGAACACTGAAGCTTTCTTT
>TRBV30|-|TRBJ1-5|-
CAWSVGGGEPQHF
TGTGCCTGGAGTGTAGGGGGGGGAGAGCCCCAGCATTTT
>TRBV5-4|-|TRBJ1-4|-
CASSFGGSNEKLFF
TGTGCCAGCAGCTTCGGGGGATCTAATGAAAAACTGTTTTTT
>TRBV5-1|-|TRBJ1-2|once
CASSYSGQINYGYTF
TGCGCCAGCAGCTACTCGGGACAAATCAACTATGGCTACACCTTC
>TRBV7-2|-|TRBJ1-1|-
CASSPTVNTEAFF
TGTGCCAGCAGCCCGACAGTGAACACTGAAGCTTTCTTT
>TRBV13|-|TRBJ2-3|once
CASSDTSTTDTQYF
TGTGCCAGCAGCGACACGTCCACCACAGATACGCAGTATTTT
>TRBV6-6|TRBD1|TRBJ1-1|-
CASSYPRTGGRTEAFF
TGTGCCAGCAGTTACCCCAGGACAGGGGGCCGGACTGAAGCTTTCTTT
>TRBV9|-|TRBJ2-6|-
CASSVPGSGANVLTF
TGTGCCAGCAGCGTACCGGGTTCTGGGGCCAACGTCCTGACTTTC
>TRBV6-5|TRBD1|TRBJ2-1|-
CASRMTGGSYNEQFF
TGTGCCAGCAGGATGACAGGGGGGAGCTACAATGAGCAGTTCTTC
>TRBV6-1|TRBD1|TRBJ2-1|-
CASIWDRGGNEQFF
TGTGCCAGCATCTGGGACAGGGGAGGCAATGAGCAGTTCTTC
>TRBV2|TRBD1|TRBJ2-1|-
CANRQGSSYNEQFF
TGTGCCAACCGACAGGGTAGCTCCTACAATGAGCAGTTCTTC
>TRBV30|TRBD2|TRBJ2-7|-
CAWSGGLAGARQAYEQYF
TGTGCCTGGAGTGGGGGACTAGCGGGAGCCAGGCAGGCCTACGAGCAGTACTTC
>TRBV6-1|TRBD2|TRBJ2-7|few
CASRVAGAGEQYF
TGTGCCAGCAGGGTAGCGGGAGCGGGGGAGCAGTACTTC
>TRBV6-5|-|TRBJ1-5|-
CASSRTVANQPQHF
TGTGCCAGCAGCCGAACCGTAGCAAATCAGCCCCAGCATTTT
>TRBV7-6|TRBD1|TRBJ1-1|-
CASSKDRGQEGAFF
TGTGCCAGCAGCAAGGACAGGGGGCAGGAGGGAGCTTTCTTT
>TRBV28|TRBD1|TRBJ2-7|few
CASSPHGLRGSGRSYEQYF
TGTGCCAGCAGTCCGCACGGCCTCAGGGGGAGTGGACGCTCCTACGAGCAGTACTTC
>TRBV5-4|TRBD2|TRBJ2-7|-
CASSGTGTSGSERHYEQYF
TGTGCCAGCAGCGGAACCGGGACTAGCGGGAGTGAACGACACTACGAGCAGTACTTC
>TRBV4-2|-|TRBJ2-7|-
CASSQGWGRGSSYEQYF
TGTGCCAGCAGCCAAGGGTGGGGTAGGGGGAGCTCCTACGAGCAGTACTTC
>TRBV19|TRBD1|TRBJ2-4|-
CASSPRTGIAKNIQYF
TGTGCCAGTAGTCCCCGGACAGGGATAGCCAAAAACATTCAGTACTTC
>TRBV25-1|TRBD1|TRBJ2-6|once
CASRTGSGANVLTF
TGTGCCAGCCGGACAGGGTCTGGGGCCAACGTCCTGACTTTC
>TRBV30|-|TRBJ1-1|-
CAWSGWPVNTEAFF
TGTGCCTGGAGTGGTTGGCCAGTGAACACTGAAGCTTTCTTT
>TRBV5-6|-|TRBJ1-1|few
CASSIHGDEAFF
TGTGCCAGCAGCATACACGGGGATGAAGCTTTCTTT
>TRBV29-1|TRBD1|TRBJ1-1|-
CSVRTGVMNTEAFF
TGCAGCGTACGAACAGGGGTCATGAACACTGAAGCTTTCTTT
>TRBV9|TRBD1|TRBJ2-4|-
CASSVEGQGANIQYF
TGTGCCAGCAGCGTAGAAGGGCAGGGGGCGAACATTCAGTACTTC
>TRBV5-4|TRBD2|TRBJ2-7|-
CASSWGLAGGRGEQYF
TGTGCCAGCAGCTGGGGACTAGCGGGAGGTAGGGGCGAGCAGTACTTC
>TRBV7-8|TRBD1|TRBJ1-5|-
CASSSGTGPYSNQPQHF
TGTGCCAGCAGCTCTGGGACAGGCCCTTATAGCAATCAGCCCCAGCATTTT
>TRBV9|TRBD1|TRBJ1-2|once
CASSPAGTGMGGYTF
TGTGCCAGCAGCCCGGCCGGGACAGGGATGGGGGGCTACACCTTC
>TRBV9|-|TRBJ2-1|-
CASSGQGLSYNEQFF
TGTGCCAGCAGCGGGCAGGGCCTCTCCTACAATGAGCAGTTCTTC
>TRBV15|-|TRBJ2-7|-
CATSDQGFWSEQYF
TGTGCCACCAGTGACCAGGGGTTTTGGTCCGAGCAGTACTTC
>TRBV2|-|TRBJ1-5|few
CASGRKGGALNQPQHF
TGTGCCAGCGGACGAAAGGGAGGGGCCCTAAATCAGCCCCAGCATTTT
>TRBV6-1|TRBD2|TRBJ2-1|few
CASRQLAGGPGEQFF
TGTGCCAGCAGGCAACTAGCGGGAGGGCCGGGTGAGCAGTTCTTC
>TRBV4-1|-|TRBJ1-3|-
CASSQRSGFFGNTIYF
TGCGCCAGCAGCCAACGCTCAGGGTTCTTTGGAAACACCATATATTTT
>TRBV29-1|TRBD2|TRBJ2-1|-
CSVKKGTTVYNEQFF
TGCAGCGTCAAAAAAGGGACTACCGTCTACAATGAGCAGTTCTTC
>TRBV28|-|TRBJ1-5|-
CASALSGNQPQHF
TGTGCCAGCGCCCTTTCAGGAAATCAGCCCCAGCATTTT
>TRBV5-1|-|TRBJ1-2|-
CASSPAGETYGYTF
TGCGCCAGCAGCCCCGCGGGGGAAACCTATGGCTACACCTTC
>TRBV18|TRBD2|TRBJ2-1|-
CASSPLGSGRGFSYNEQFF
TGTGCCAGCTCACCACTTGGTAGCGGGAGGGGGTTCTCCTACAATGAGCAGTTCTTC
>TRBV7-6|TRBD1|TRBJ1-5|-
CASSVDRGWYSNQPQHF
TGTGCCAGCAGCGTGGACAGGGGATGGTACAGCAATCAGCCCCAGCATTTT